This entry lists 32 T cell receptor beta chains sequenced from one sample in a study of regulatory T cells. The primer mix had 52 TRBV and 13 TRBJ primers. The data were produced by immunoSEQ multiplex PCR, yet TCRdb's version contains in-frame clones alone and is incomplete. The table has approximately 40,000 clones, 89% seen once; the top ten hold about 2.4%. Their antigens remain unidentified. Study-wide results and limits: In CD3G-deficient patients, conventional CD4+ T cells were enriched for hydrophobic CDR3 residues at positions 6 and 7.

Material for sequencing was conventional CD4+ T cells sorted from blood. The receptor set was obtained from a young adult with CD3G deficiency.

The V gene is TRBV19, the J gene TRBJ2-1; 8 bases are a match to TRBD2. V gave up 5 bases and J gave up 6 bases; unmatched junction bases: 6. There are 14 residues in the CDR3. Germline CDR1 LNHDA, CDR2 SQIVND (reference sequence). CDR3 coding DNA: TGTGCCAGTAGTGCCGGGAGGGTCCTCAATGAGCAGTTCTTC. Protein product: CASSAGRVLNEQFF.

This clone is a singleton in its sample. The chain combines TRBV18 with TRBJ2-3; D might be TRBD2 (6 bases). CDR3 size: 15 residues. Trimming pared 3 bases from V and 0 bases from J, leaving 10 bases between. The germline gives CDR1 KGHSH, CDR2 LQKENI. In nucleotides, the CDR3 is TGTGCCAGCTCACCGATAAGCGGGAGCACAGATACGCAGTATTTT. This encodes CASSPISGSTDTQYF.

The J gene is TRBJ2-3, the V gene TRBV7-9; 7 bases line up with TRBD1. The CDR3 consists of 16 residues. CDR1 and CDR2 (germline): SEHNR, FQNEAQ (reference sequence). Trimming at V came to 3 bases and at J to 1 base, leaving 7 bases not matched to a gene. This chain's CDR3 is CASSFGDRGGTDTQYF. The DNA for the CDR3 is TGTGCCAGCAGCTTTGGGGACAGAGGGGGCACAGATACGCAGTATTTT.

This rearrangement joins TRBV6-1 to TRBJ1-2; 7 bases agree with TRBD1. CDR1 and CDR2 (germline): MNHNS, SASEGT. The J segment lost 6 bases and the V segment lost 1 base, leaving 8 bases of the junction unmatched. The CDR3 totals 15 residues. CDR3 loop: CASSEDLGQSNGYTF. CDR3 coding DNA: TGTGCCAGCAGTGAAGACTTGGGACAGAGTAATGGCTACACCTTC.

This chain links TRBV4-1 with TRBJ2-3; possibly TRBD2 for D (6 bases). The CDR3 sequence is 15 residues long. The V end lost 1 base, the J end lost 6 bases, and 14 bases lay between the germline ends. Germline V CDR1 and CDR2: MGHRA, YSYEKL. CDR3 region: CASSQGRDRGDTQYF. The CDR3, as DNA: TGCGCCAGCAGCCAAGGTCGGGATCGGGGGGATACGCAGTATTTT.

This chain's CDR3 is CASRGQAVYGYTF. DNA for the CDR3: TGTGCCAGCAGAGGCCAGGCTGTCTATGGCTACACCTTC. This sequence joins TRBV6-1 and TRBJ1-2; no clear D. Germline CDR1 is MNHNS and CDR2 is SASEGT. Trimming stripped 6 bases from V and 4 bases from J, with 12 bases between. This CDR3 region has 13 residues.

This chain joins TRBV5-1 and TRBJ2-5; 9 bases are a match to TRBD2. The CDR3 sequence is 15 residues long. V lost 5 bases to trimming and J lost 2 bases; unmatched junction nucleotides: 7. Germline values: CDR1 SGHRS, CDR2 YFSETQ. DNA for the CDR3: TGCGCCAGCAGTTTTACGGGACTAGCACAAGAGACCCAGTACTTC. Translation: CASSFTGLAQETQYF.

The chain uses TRBV6-6 and TRBJ1-1, with D perhaps matching TRBD1 (6 bases). With 4 bases removed from V and 5 bases from J, the gap between germline ends came to 11 bases. This CDR3 region has 13 residues. In germline, CDR1 is MNHNY, CDR2 SVGAGI (reference sequence). The chain's CDR3 is CASSLQGKTEAFF. CDR3 coding DNA: TGTGCCAGCAGTTTACAGGGTAAGACTGAAGCTTTCTTT.

V usage is TRBV5-1 and J usage is TRBJ1-2; 7 positions agree with TRBD1. The germline CDR1 and CDR2 sequences are SGHRS and YFSETQ. The CDR3 is 13 residues long. J was trimmed by 6 bases and V by 0 bases; bases with no gene match: 2. CDR3 region: CASSLAGQHGYTF. The CDR3 DNA is TGCGCCAGCAGCTTGGCGGGACAGCATGGCTACACCTTC.

The J gene is TRBJ2-7, the V gene TRBV7-8; the D gene is possibly TRBD1 (6 bases). The CDR3 has 14 amino acids. Trimming shortened V by 2 bases and J by 5 bases, and 13 bases separated the two germline ends. Germline CDR1 and CDR2: SGHVS and FQNEAQ. The CDR3 protein is CASSLLQGRNEQYF. The CDR3 DNA reads as TGTGCCAGCAGCTTATTACAGGGACGCAACGAGCAGTACTTC.

This sequence joins TRBV5-1 and TRBJ1-2, with 7 bases matching TRBD1. CDR1 and CDR2 from the germline V gene are SGHRS and YFSETQ. The CDR3 loop spans 13 amino acids. V was clipped by 1 base and J by 8 bases; unmatched bases: 5. The CDR3 DNA is TGCGCCAGCAGCTTGCGGACAGGCGGCGGCTACACCTTC. It codes for CASSLRTGGGYTF.

The chain has TRBV6-1 and TRBJ1-2; D unclear. Per germline, CDR1 MNHNS and CDR2 SASEGT. The CDR3 is 13 amino acids. Trimming cost V 2 bases and J 5 bases, with 9 bases left between them. The CDR3 nucleotides are TGTGCCAGCAGTGAAACAGATTCTTATGGCTACACCTTC. Translation gives CASSETDSYGYTF.

The chain uses TRBV11-2 and TRBJ2-2; D perhaps matches TRBD2 (5 bases). The V gene's germline CDR1 is SGHAT and CDR2 FQNNGV. The CDR3 loop spans 12 amino acids. Deletions cut 7 bases from V and 5 bases from J, with 8 bases between. The CDR3 is CASTPGTGELFF. DNA for the CDR3: TGTGCCAGCACCCCGGGAACCGGGGAGCTGTTTTTT.

The J gene is TRBJ2-2, the V gene TRBV5-1; D unclear. V lost 2 bases and J 1 base, leaving 6 bases between the germline ends. Germline V CDR1 and CDR2: SGHRS, YFSETQ. The CDR3 covers 14 residues. The CDR3 protein is CASSFQGNTGELFF. The CDR3, as DNA: TGCGCCAGCAGCTTTCAAGGGAACACCGGGGAGCTGTTTTTT.

The V gene is TRBV6-1, the J gene TRBJ2-2; D might be TRBD2 (6 bases). V was pared by 7 bases and J by 2 bases, with 11 bases between. From germline, CDR1 is MNHNS and CDR2 SASEGT. The CDR3 runs 14 residues. This CDR3 reads CASNRLGNTGELFF. The CDR3 DNA reads TGTGCCAGCAATCGACTAGGAAACACCGGGGAGCTGTTTTTT.

This chain connects TRBV5-1 to TRBJ2-7; no clear D. Trimming took 1 base from V and 3 from J, leaving 8 bases between them. Germline CDR1 is SGHRS and CDR2 is YFSETQ. The CDR3 has 13 residues. In nucleotides, the CDR3 is TGCGCCAGCAGCTTGAACCCAGACTACGAGCAGTACTTC. Translation: CASSLNPDYEQYF.

A note on this clone: One end of the junction varies from germline; a read error may be responsible. The V gene is TRBV18, the J gene TRBJ2-6, with D hard to call. The CDR3 runs to 13 residues. CDR1 and CDR2 (germline): KGHSH, LQKENI. CDR3 bases: TGTGCCAGCCTCCTCTCTGGGACCAACGTCCTGACTTTC. Its protein product is CASLLSGTNVLTF.

J is TRBJ2-3 and V is TRBV7-9; D not resolved. Germline CDR1 SEHNR, CDR2 FQNEAQ (reference sequence). This CDR3 is 13 amino acids long. V was cut by 2 bases and J by 4 bases, with 7 bases left in between. The CDR3 nucleotides are TGTGCCAGCAGCTTACCGGACCCAGATACGCAGTATTTT. It translates to CASSLPDPDTQYF.

Remarks on this clone: Other nucleotide sequences from this sample produce the same CDR3. J is TRBJ2-7 and V is TRBV18, with D tentatively TRBD1 (5 bases). The germline V gene has CDR1 KGHSH and CDR2 LQKENI. The CDR3 loop spans 13 amino acids. The germline V and J ends were trimmed by 6 bases and 6 bases, with 15 bases remaining between them. This CDR3 reads CASSPGQGSEQYF. CDR3 in DNA: TGTGCCAGCTCCCCAGGGCAGGGCTCCGAGCAGTACTTC.

The V call is TRBV5-1, the J call TRBJ2-7; 7 positions agree with TRBD1. Losses at the gene ends were 0 bases for V and 0 bases for J; bases not matched to a gene: 3. Per germline, CDR1 SGHRS and CDR2 YFSETQ. This CDR3 spans 15 amino acids. CDR3 sequence reads: CASSLDGTASYEQYF. CDR3 DNA sequence: TGCGCCAGCAGCTTGGATGGGACAGCCTCCTACGAGCAGTACTTC.

J is TRBJ1-4 and V is TRBV28; possibly TRBD1 for D (6 bases). The germline V gene encodes CDR1 MDHEN and CDR2 SYDVKM. V lost 5 bases and J lost 6, with 19 bases in between. The CDR3 covers 16 residues. CDR3 sequence reads: CASSPARRRGDEKLFF. The CDR3 DNA reads as TGTGCCAGCAGTCCTGCGCGTAGAAGGGGGGATGAAAAACTGTTTTTT.

V is TRBV5-1 and J is TRBJ2-6; D is undetermined. Germline assignment: CDR1 SGHRS and CDR2 YFSETQ. Deletions cut 5 bases from V and 0 bases from J, with 9 bases between. This CDR3 is built from 15 residues. CDR3 protein: CASRDNPSGANVLTF. In nucleotides, the CDR3 is TGCGCCAGCAGGGATAATCCCTCTGGGGCCAACGTCCTGACTTTC.

The chain couples TRBV11-2 to TRBJ2-7, with D perhaps matching TRBD2 (6 bases). V shed 5 bases and J shed 6 bases, with 17 bases lying between them. CDR3 length: 14 residues. Germline V lookup: CDR1 SGHAT, CDR2 FQNNGV. The CDR3 DNA reads TGTGCCAGCAGCCGGACGCTCCACGGGGGCGAGCAGTACTTC. The encoded protein is CASSRTLHGGEQYF. Looking up the rest from reference TRBV11-2 and TRBJ2-7 gives the full variable domain: EAGVAQSPRYKIIEKRQSVAFWCNPISGHATLYWYQQILGQGPKLLIQFQNNGVVDDSQLPKDRFSAERLKGVDSTLKIQPAKLEDSAVYLCASSRTLHGGEQYFGPGTRLTVT.

Written as DNA, the CDR3 is TGTGCCTCCGGAGCCTACGAGCAGTACTTC. It specifies CASGAYEQYF. This chain links TRBV6-1 with TRBJ2-7; D call uncertain. Trimming shortened V by 11 bases and J by 2 bases, and 7 bases separated the two germline ends. CDR3 length equals 10 residues. Germline CDR1 MNHNS, CDR2 SASEGT.

CDR3 sequence (DNA): TGTGCCAGCAGCTTAGCAGAAGGGACAGGGCCAAGTGAGCAGTACTTC. This gives the protein CASSLAEGTGPSEQYF. V is TRBV7-8 and J is TRBJ2-7; 9 nucleotides match TRBD1. In germline, CDR1 is SGHVS, CDR2 FQNEAQ. The CDR3 loop spans 16 amino acids. V trimming: 0 bases; J trimming: 7 bases; junction bases outside the gene matches: 10. Drawing the rest from reference TRBV7-8 and TRBJ2-7, the complete variable domain is GAGVSQSPRYKVAKRGQDVALRCDPISGHVSLFWYQQALGQGPEFLTYFQNEAQLDKSGLPSDRFFAERPEGSVSTLKIQRTQQEDSAVYLCASSLAEGTGPSEQYFGPGTRLTVT.

The chain combines TRBV28 with TRBJ2-1; D is unclear. Germline V gene data show CDR1 as MDHEN and CDR2 as SYDVKM. CDR3 length: 13 residues. Trimming cost V 2 bases and J 6 bases, with 8 bases left between them. This chain's CDR3 is CASSLQPINEQFF. The DNA for the CDR3 is TGTGCCAGCAGTTTACAACCAATCAATGAGCAGTTCTTC.

A note on this clone: One junction end disagrees with the germline gene, perhaps due to a read error. The chain links TRBV7-9 to TRBJ2-6; D perhaps matches TRBD1 (5 bases). This CDR3 has 13 residues. Germline V gene data show CDR1 as SEHNR and CDR2 as FQNEAQ (reference sequence). CDR3 loop: CASSLVGANALTF. The CDR3 nucleotides read TGTGCCAGCAGCTTAGTTGGGGCCAACGCCCTGACTTTC.

This chain connects TRBV25-1 to TRBJ2-7, with D possibly being TRBD2 (5 bases). This CDR3 has 13 amino acids. Germline V gives CDR1 MGHDK, CDR2 SYGVNS. With 3 bases removed from V and 10 bases from J, the gap between germline ends came to 16 bases. The CDR3 protein is CASSDNIRGPQYF. CDR3 DNA sequence: TGTGCCAGCAGTGACAATATACGAGGGCCCCAGTACTTC.

The rearrangement uses TRBV19 and TRBJ1-5; maybe TRBD1 (6 bases). CDR3 length: 12 amino acids. Germline V gene lookup returns CDR1 LNHDA and CDR2 SQIVND (reference sequence). Between the trimmed V and J ends, which lost 9 bases and 7 bases, there was a span of 13 bases. CDR3 sequence: CASSSGQQPQHF. Here the CDR3 DNA reads TGTGCCAGCAGCTCAGGACAGCAGCCCCAGCATTTT.

The chain carries TRBV6-1 and TRBJ1-6; D remains ambiguous. The germline V and J ends were trimmed by 2 bases and 5 bases, with 7 bases remaining between them. This CDR3 is 14 amino acids long. CDR1 is MNHNS, CDR2 SASEGT, per germline. CDR3 region: CASSERDNNSPLHF. The DNA of the CDR3 is TGTGCCAGCAGTGAACGAGATAATAATTCACCCCTCCACTTT.

The rearrangement links TRBV7-6 to TRBJ2-3, with D tentatively TRBD1 (5 bases). Trimming removed 1 base from V and 4 bases from J, with 6 bases in between. The CDR3 is 13 residues long. The germline CDR1 and CDR2 sequences are SGHVS and FNYEAQ. CDR3 loop: CASSLGRADTQYF. The DNA of the CDR3 is TGTGCCAGCAGCTTAGGCAGGGCAGATACGCAGTATTTT.

The chain recombines TRBV6-1 with TRBJ1-1; D uncertain. The CDR3 sequence is 13 residues long. V was pared by 8 bases and J by 9 bases, with 19 bases between. Germline loops: CDR1 MNHNS, CDR2 SASEGT. CDR3 nucleotides: TGTGCCAGCGCCCCAGGAGGCTGGGAACAAGCTTTCTTT. This translates into CASAPGGWEQAFF.